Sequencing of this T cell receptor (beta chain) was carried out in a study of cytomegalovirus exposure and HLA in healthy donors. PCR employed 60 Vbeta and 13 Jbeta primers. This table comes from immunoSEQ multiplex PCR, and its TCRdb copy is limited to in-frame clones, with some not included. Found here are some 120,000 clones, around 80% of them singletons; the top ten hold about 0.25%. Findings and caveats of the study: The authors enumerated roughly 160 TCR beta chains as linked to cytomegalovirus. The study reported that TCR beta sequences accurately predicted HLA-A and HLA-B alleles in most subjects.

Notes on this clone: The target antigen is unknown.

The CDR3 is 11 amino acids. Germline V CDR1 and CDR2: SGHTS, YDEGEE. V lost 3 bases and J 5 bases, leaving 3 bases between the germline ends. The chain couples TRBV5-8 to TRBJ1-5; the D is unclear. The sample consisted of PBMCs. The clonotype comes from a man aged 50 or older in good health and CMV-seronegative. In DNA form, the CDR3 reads TGTGCCAGCAGCTCGTATCAGCCCCAGCATTTT. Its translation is CASSSYQPQHF.